Presented here are 13 T cell receptor beta chains from one specimen sequenced in a study of spatial heterogeneity in lung cancer. TCRdb recomputed calls from the 5' RACE reads with MiXCR, one row per CDR3 protein. The profile shows about 11,000 distinct CDR3 sequences, roughly 6.3% of them singletons. Time point defined: sample taken at primary tumor resection. Extraction of whole RNA from tumor, nontumor lung or frozen PBMC preceded unsorted sequencing. This specimen was PBMCs, taken at surgery. The origin of the receptors is a male donor with early-stage non-small cell lung cancer.

The sample holds a few counts of this clonotype. This beta chain turned up in a library designed for alpha chains; as an off-target read, its abundance says little. This chain joins TRBV28 and TRBJ1-6; TRBD1 aligns across 9 bases. Germline V lookup: CDR1 MDHEN, CDR2 SYDVKM. V shed 7 bases and J 7 bases; nucleotides not matched to a gene: 5. The CDR3 length is 14 residues. Here the CDR3 reads CASTPGQGNSPLHF. CDR3 nucleotide sequence: TGTGCCAGCACTCCGGGACAGGGAAATTCACCCCTCCACTTT.

This clonotype has at least ten counts. Since it is a stray read in a library aimed at alpha chains, this beta chain has a size that is not meaningful. The chain uses TRBV7-2 and TRBJ1-1, with D uncertain. The CDR3 loop spans 12 amino acids. Per germline, CDR1 SGHTA and CDR2 FQGNSA. V dropped 1 base and J dropped 8 bases, with 8 bases sitting between them. In DNA form, the CDR3 reads TGTGCCAGCAGCTTAGTCGGAGGGGAAGCTTTCTTT. It codes for CASSLVGGEAFF.

In regard to this clonotype: The size of this beta chain means little, since it is a stray read in a library made for alpha chains. This chain uses TRBV28 with TRBJ2-3; a possible D gene is TRBD1 (5 bases). Germline loops: CDR1 MDHEN, CDR2 SYDVKM. The V gene lost 5 bases and the J gene lost 9 bases, with 18 bases spanning the gap. This CDR3 has 14 amino acids. The CDR3 protein is CASSTTGLVRTQYF. The CDR3, as DNA: TGTGCCAGCAGTACCACAGGTCTAGTGAGGACGCAGTATTTT.

This clonotype was seen ten or more times. The library was designed around alpha chains, so this beta chain is a stray read whose abundance carries little weight. The genes are TRBV20-1 and TRBJ2-7; D uncertain. Germline lookup yields CDR1 DFQATT and CDR2 SNEGSKA (reference sequence). This CDR3 is 11 amino acids long. With 1 base removed from V and 4 bases from J, the gap between germline ends came to 5 bases. The DNA of the CDR3 is TGCAGTGCTAGAGTAGAATACGAGCAGTACTTC. Translated, it gives CSARVEYEQYF.

This clonotype has more than one count but fewer than ten. A library made for alpha chains picked up this beta chain off target, so its size means little. This chain links TRBV7-9 with TRBJ1-6; TRBD1 is a possible D gene (6 bases). Trimming removed 5 bases at V and 7 bases at J, with 15 bases between. The CDR3 contains 15 residues. Germline V CDR1 and CDR2: SEHNR, FQNEAQ (reference sequence). Here the CDR3 DNA reads TGTGCCAGCAGCGTAAGCCCACAGGGCAATTCACCCCTCCACTTT. It codes for CASSVSPQGNSPLHF.

Ten or more counts support this clonotype. This beta chain was picked up by a library intended for alpha chains and is off target, so its count carries little meaning. J is TRBJ1-1 and V is TRBV7-8, with D maybe TRBD1 (6 bases). The CDR3 contains 14 residues. Per germline, CDR1 SGHVS and CDR2 FQNEAQ. V lost 1 base to trimming and J lost 1 base, with 7 bases between them. CDR3 protein: CASSLGRGNTEAFF. The CDR3 bases are TGTGCCAGCAGCTTAGGCAGGGGGAACACTGAAGCTTTCTTT.

This clonotype occurred many times. This beta chain is a stray read from a library made for alpha chains; its abundance is not meaningful. The rearrangement joins TRBV5-1 to TRBJ2-7, with D unresolved. The CDR3 covers 13 residues. Trimming removed 0 bases from V and 0 bases from J, with 4 bases in between. Germline lookup yields CDR1 SGHRS and CDR2 YFSETQ. The CDR3 here is CASSLASSYEQYF. The CDR3 DNA sequence: TGCGCCAGCAGCTTGGCCAGCTCCTACGAGCAGTACTTC.

Many counts were recorded for this clonotype. This beta chain is off target for a library built for alpha chains, so its abundance means little. The chain employs TRBV7-9 and TRBJ2-1; 8 bases are shared with TRBD2. This CDR3 spans 13 amino acids. V gave up 1 base and J gave up 9 bases; unmatched junction bases: 2. Germline CDR1 SEHNR, CDR2 FQNEAQ (reference sequence). The CDR3 region is CASSLVAGSEQFF. The CDR3 nucleotides read TGTGCCAGCAGCTTAGTAGCGGGGAGTGAGCAGTTCTTC.

This clonotype was picked up many times. This beta chain is off target for a library built for alpha chains, so its abundance means little. The rearrangement links TRBV9 to TRBJ1-4, with D tentatively TRBD1 (5 bases). There are 17 residues in the CDR3. In germline, CDR1 is SGDLS, CDR2 YYNGEE. V was cut by 1 base and J by 4 bases, with 17 bases left in between. The CDR3 sequence is CASSVYRDGTLNEKLFF. The CDR3 nucleotides read TGTGCCAGCAGCGTATATAGGGACGGCACACTTAATGAAAAACTGTTTTTT.

This clonotype was recorded many times. Because this beta chain is a stray read in a library intended to capture alpha chains, its abundance should not be given much weight. This chain connects TRBV6-6 to TRBJ2-7, with TRBD2 matching 14 bases. The germline CDR1 and CDR2 sequences are MNHNY and SVGAGI (reference sequence). Trimming removed 4 bases from V and 3 bases from J; junction bases left unmatched: 5. The CDR3 has 16 residues. This chain's CDR3 is CASSSGTSGRYYEQYF. The CDR3 DNA reads as TGTGCCAGCAGTTCCGGGACTAGCGGGAGATACTACGAGCAGTACTTC.

This clonotype was recorded many times. This beta chain is off target for a library built for alpha chains, so its abundance means little. The CDR3 coding sequence is TGCGCCAGCAGCTCTACTAGCGGGAGTCCGGCAGATACGCAGTATTTT. Its translation is CASSSTSGSPADTQYF. This chain connects TRBV5-1 to TRBJ2-3, with 11 bases matching TRBD2. The J segment lost 4 bases and the V segment lost 3 bases, leaving 7 bases of the junction unmatched. The germline V gene encodes CDR1 SGHRS and CDR2 YFSETQ. The CDR3 is made up of 16 amino acids.

With regard to this clonotype: Since the library was made to target alpha chains, this beta chain is a stray read and its abundance is not meaningful. The rearrangement uses TRBV7-3 and TRBJ2-1; the match to TRBD2 covers 8 bases. Germline lookup yields CDR1 SGHTA and CDR2 FQGTGA. This CDR3 spans 14 amino acids. V gave up 2 bases and J gave up 6 bases; unmatched junction bases: 3. CDR3 region: CASSLVGTSNEQFF. The CDR3 DNA sequence: TGTGCCAGCAGCTTAGTCGGGACTAGCAATGAGCAGTTCTTC.

This clonotype was found many times. In a library made to pick up alpha chains, this beta chain is a stray read with a size that means little. This chain connects TRBV3-1 to TRBJ1-4; D is undetermined. The CDR3 has 15 residues. V was trimmed by 4 bases and J by 6 bases, leaving 15 bases between them. Germline V gene sequence: CDR1 LGHDT, CDR2 YNNKEL (reference sequence). CDR3 sequence: CASSPNWGADEKLFF. The DNA for the CDR3 is TGTGCCAGCAGCCCCAATTGGGGTGCCGATGAAAAACTGTTTTTT.